This passage covers 15 T cell receptor beta chains from one sample sequenced in a study of PD-1 blockade in classical Hodgkin lymphoma. Assay: immunoSEQ multiplex PCR; the TCRdb copy retains only in-frame clones and omits some. The table shows approximately 47,000 clones, with roughly 88% occurring only once. The time point is: newly diagnosed, previously untreated cHL patient sample. The specimen sequenced was peripheral blood mononuclear cells (PBMCs). Source of these receptors: a human donor with classical Hodgkin lymphoma.

This chain connects TRBV6-5 to TRBJ1-5; tentative D call: TRBD1 (5 bases). Germline V CDR1 and CDR2: MNHEY, SVGAGI. The CDR3 length is 14 residues. V was shortened by 0 bases and J by 7 bases, with 10 bases between the two germline ends. Here the CDR3 reads CASSYSAGRQPQHF. Here the CDR3 DNA reads TGTGCCAGCAGTTACTCGGCAGGGAGGCAGCCCCAGCATTTT.

The CDR3 sequence is CASTPAGQNADTQYF. CDR3 bases: TGTGCCAGCACCCCAGCGGGCCAAAACGCAGATACGCAGTATTTT. This sequence joins TRBV28 and TRBJ2-3; tentative D call: TRBD2 (6 bases). The CDR3 runs to 15 residues. Germline values: CDR1 MDHEN, CDR2 SYDVKM. Trimming shortened V by 7 bases and J by 4 bases, and 18 bases separated the two germline ends.

The rearrangement joins TRBV5-1 to TRBJ2-2; 8 nucleotides align to TRBD2. V trimming: 3 bases; J trimming: 6 bases; junction bases outside the gene matches: 10. The CDR3 is made up of 16 amino acids. Germline V lookup: CDR1 SGHRS, CDR2 YFSETQ. The CDR3 coding sequence is TGCGCCAGCAGCTCAGTAGGACTAGCCGCCTCCGGGGAGCTGTTTTTT. This translates into CASSSVGLAASGELFF.

The chain employs TRBV13 and TRBJ2-7; D is tentatively TRBD1 or TRBD2 (5 bases each). The V gene's germline CDR1 is PRHDT and CDR2 FYEKMQ (reference sequence). V lost 4 bases, J lost 3 bases, and 13 bases lay in between. The CDR3 is made up of 14 amino acids. The CDR3 DNA reads as TGTGCCAGCAGCTCGAGGGACCTTTGCTACGAGCAGTACGTC. Translating it yields CASSSRDLCYEQYV.

The chain has TRBV7-3 and TRBJ2-1; 8 bases line up with TRBD2. The CDR3 runs to 15 residues. Germline lookup yields CDR1 SGHTA and CDR2 FQGTGA. The trim removed 5 bases at V and 8 bases at J, leaving 11 bases unmatched. The CDR3 nucleotides are TGTGCCAGCAGCCAAAGCGGGAGCCCCCGGGATGAGCAGTTCTTC. Its protein is CASSQSGSPRDEQFF. The variable domain in full, completed from reference TRBV7-3 and TRBJ2-1, reads GAGVSQTPSNKVTEKGKYVELRCDPISGHTALYWYRQSLGQGPEFLIYFQGTGAADDSGLPNDRFFAVRPEGSVSTLKIQRTERGDSAVYLCASSQSGSPRDEQFFGPGTRLTVL.

The CDR3 here is CASTPSSGSTDTQYF. CDR3 DNA sequence: TGTGCCAGCACCCCTTCTAGCGGGAGCACAGATACGCAGTATTTT. The genes are TRBV28 and TRBJ2-3; 8 bases line up with TRBD2. V shed 7 bases, J shed 0 bases, and the junction held 6 bases outside the gene matches. Germline loops: CDR1 MDHEN, CDR2 SYDVKM. This CDR3 contains 15 residues.

This clone was seen more than once but under ten times. V usage is TRBV5-5 and J usage is TRBJ2-2, with unresolved D. The CDR3 has 16 amino acids. In germline, CDR1 is SGHKS, CDR2 YYEKEE (reference sequence). V lost 4 bases, J lost 5 bases, and 18 bases lay in between. The CDR3 sequence: CASSTLSAPRTGELFF. Written as DNA, the CDR3 is TGTGCCAGCAGCACCTTAAGCGCCCCGCGAACCGGGGAGCTGTTTTTT.

The V gene is TRBV4-1, the J gene TRBJ1-6; 12 bases agree with TRBD1. Germline loops: CDR1 MGHRA, CDR2 YSYEKL. V shed 3 bases, J shed 3 bases, and the junction held 6 bases outside the gene matches. CDR3 length: 18 amino acids. In DNA form, the CDR3 reads TGCGCCAGCAGCCAGGGGACAGGGGGCAATGTCTATAATTCACCCCTCCACTTT. This sequence encodes CASSQGTGGNVYNSPLHF.

The chain couples TRBV9 to TRBJ1-1; unclear D gene. The CDR3 has 14 residues. V gave up 0 bases and J gave up 7 bases, with 13 bases separating them. CDR1 SGDLS and CDR2 YYNGEE come from the germline V gene. CDR3 sequence (DNA): TGTGCCAGCAGCGTAGAAGACGGACGGGATGAAGCTTTCTTT. This translates into CASSVEDGRDEAFF.

This chain joins TRBV6-5 and TRBJ1-1, with no clear D. The ends were cut back, 4 bases at V and 1 base at J, with 7 bases in the middle. Looked up from germline, CDR1 is MNHEY and CDR2 is SVGAGI. The CDR3 covers 13 residues. CDR3 sequence reads: CASSSPKNTEAFF. The CDR3 DNA follows: TGTGCCAGCAGTTCTCCGAAGAACACTGAAGCTTTCTTT.

This chain links TRBV28 with TRBJ1-5; tentatively, D is TRBD1 (6 bases). This CDR3 is 17 amino acids long. With 6 bases removed from V and 1 base from J, the gap between germline ends came to 19 bases. Germline lookup yields CDR1 MDHEN and CDR2 SYDVKM. The CDR3, as DNA: TGTGCCAGCAGATACGGCCATGGGGGGGCAAGCAATCAGCCCCAGCATTTT. Its translation is CASRYGHGGASNQPQHF. The variable domain in full, completed from reference TRBV28 and TRBJ1-5, reads DVKVTQSSRYLVKRTGEKVFLECVQDMDHENMFWYRQDPGLGLRLIYFSYDVKMKEKGDIPEGYSVSREKKERFSLILESASTNQTSMYLCASRYGHGGASNQPQHFGDGTRLSIL.

The chain has TRBV5-1 and TRBJ1-3; a possible D gene is TRBD1 (6 bases). Germline V gene sequence: CDR1 SGHRS, CDR2 YFSETQ. The CDR3 runs 14 residues. The V end was cut by 4 bases, the J end by 4 bases, with 12 bases between. The CDR3 sequence: CASSQTTGGNTIYF. The CDR3, as DNA: TGCGCCAGCAGCCAAACGACAGGAGGAAACACCATATATTTT.

The genes are TRBV6-1 and TRBJ1-5; D perhaps matches TRBD1 (5 bases). The CDR3 runs 15 residues. V gave up 4 bases and J gave up 0 bases, with 10 bases separating them. Germline V gives CDR1 MNHNS, CDR2 SASEGT. The CDR3 loop reads CASSVRGYSNQPQHF. The CDR3 DNA follows: TGTGCCAGCAGTGTGAGGGGCTATAGCAATCAGCCCCAGCATTTT.

The rearrangement joins TRBV9 to TRBJ2-3, with a tentative D call TRBD2 (5 bases). The germline V gene has CDR1 SGDLS and CDR2 YYNGEE. The CDR3 totals 15 residues. Between the trimmed V and J ends, which lost 0 bases and 11 bases, there was a span of 19 bases. In DNA, the CDR3 is TGTGCCAGCAGCGTAGATCTAGCCAGCCCCCATAGGCAGTATTTT. Translating gives CASSVDLASPHRQYF.

V usage is TRBV5-1 and J usage is TRBJ1-1; no definite D call. Between the trimmed V and J ends, which lost 6 bases and 6 bases, there was a span of 18 bases. This CDR3 contains 14 residues. Germline lookup yields CDR1 SGHRS and CDR2 YFSETQ. The CDR3 DNA reads as TGCGCCAGCACCCAGGCCGAGTTCGTTTCTGAAGCTTTCTTT. Encoded protein: CASTQAEFVSEAFF.